This TCR beta chain was captured by sequencing in a study of T cells after somatic rescue of genetic block (dated by TCRdb to the early 2020s). The study in broad terms: What the study looked at was long-term robustness, specifically in a T-cell system that came about through somatic rescue of a genetic block in T-cell development.

Note on this clone: The antigen it binds to is not known. Base qualities are missing; no much larger clone stands one base away.

Cut back by 7 bases and 4 bases, the V and J ends lie 12 bases apart. Based on the germline V gene (reference sequence), the CDR1 and CDR2 sequences are GTSNPN and SVGIG. Taken from cysteine to phenylalanine, the CDR3 has 12 residues. Left in the record is the CDR3 DNA by itself, 36 bases read in frame from the first base. The library came from the immunoSEQ multiplex PCR assay. This immuneACCESS table, as held by TCRdb, lists in-frame sequences with V and J called but not all clones. Of the missing ones, under half trace to an unresolved V gene in checked studies; the others have no known cause. The sample yields 110,000 or so clones; approximately 90% were counted once. The biggest ten clones account for less than 1.5% of the sample.

The source material was peripheral blood mononuclear cells (PBMCs). This sequence originates from a woman aged 18-30 years. The chain joins TRBV30 to TRBJ2-3; the D gene is perhaps TRBD1 or TRBD2, as each covers 5 bases. Here the CDR3 is given as CASRESADTQYF. The DNA is TGTGCCTCCAGGGAGTCCGCAGATACGCAGTATTTT.